The present TCR beta chain was sequenced within a study of T cells after yellow fever vaccination. TCRdb re-derived calls from the 5' RACE reads in MiXCR, one entry per CDR3 protein. The sample includes roughly 190,000 distinct CDR3 sequences, approximately 10% of them seen just once. V was trimmed by 0 bases and J by 4 bases, leaving 15 bases between them. The CDR3 sequence is 16 residues long. Germline lookup yields CDR1 SGDLS and CDR2 YYNGEE. The rearrangement links TRBV9 to TRBJ2-3; D remains ambiguous. The clonotype comes from a man between 18 and 35 years old who received the YFV17D yellow fever vaccine. The sample consisted of CD8+ T cells sorted from PBMCs, taken 15 days after the yellow fever booster vaccination. The CDR3 is CASSVESSTRADTQYF. For the CDR3, the DNA is TGTGCCAGCAGCGTAGAGAGTAGCACAAGAGCAGATACGCAGTATTTT.